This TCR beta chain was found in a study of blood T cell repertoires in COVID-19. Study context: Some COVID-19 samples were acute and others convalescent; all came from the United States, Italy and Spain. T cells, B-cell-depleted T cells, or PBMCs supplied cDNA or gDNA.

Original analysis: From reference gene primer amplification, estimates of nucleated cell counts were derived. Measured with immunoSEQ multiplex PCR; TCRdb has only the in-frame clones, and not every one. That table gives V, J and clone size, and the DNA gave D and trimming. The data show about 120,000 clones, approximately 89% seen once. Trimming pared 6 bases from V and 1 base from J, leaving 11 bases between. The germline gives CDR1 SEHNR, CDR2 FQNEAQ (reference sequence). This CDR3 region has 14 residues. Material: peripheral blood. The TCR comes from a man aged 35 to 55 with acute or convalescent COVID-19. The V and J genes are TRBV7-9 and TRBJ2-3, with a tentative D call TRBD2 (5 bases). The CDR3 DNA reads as TGTGCCAGCAGACATGGAGCGGGCACAGATACGCAGTATTTT. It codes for CASRHGAGTDTQYF. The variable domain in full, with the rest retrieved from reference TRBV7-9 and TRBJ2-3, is DTGVSQNPRHKITKRGQNVTFRCDPISEHNRLYWYRQTLGQGPEFLTYFQNEAQLEKSRLLSDRFSAERPKGSFSTLEIQRTEQGDSAMYLCASRHGAGTDTQYFGPGTRLTVL.